Shown below are 28 T cell receptor beta chains from a single sample sequenced in a study of CD8 T cells in Susac syndrome. With random hexamers, roughly 0.45 to 1 ug RNA was reverse transcribed. Each CDR3 protein is one row after TCRdb ran MiXCR on the immunoSEQ multiplex PCR reads. The sample carries 130,000 or so distinct CDR3 sequences, roughly 95% recorded once. The sequenced sample was CD4+ T cells from PBMCs. The receptors derive from a human donor with Susac syndrome.

This sequence joins TRBV3-1 and TRBJ2-5; 11 bases agree with TRBD2. Trimming cost V 3 bases and J 2 bases; bases outside gene matches: 11. Germline V gene lookup returns CDR1 LGHDT and CDR2 YNNKEL (reference sequence). The CDR3 consists of 18 residues. CDR3 nucleotide sequence: TGTGCCAGCAGCCATCCACGCAAGACTAGCGGGGAGCAAGAGACCCAGTACTTC. Its translation: CASSHPRKTSGEQETQYF.

The chain combines TRBV30 with TRBJ2-5; TRBD1 matches at 9 bases. Per germline, CDR1 GTSNPN and CDR2 SVGIG (reference sequence). There are 13 residues in the CDR3. Unmatched junction bases numbered 8, after V lost 6 bases and J lost 6 bases. DNA of the CDR3: TGTGCCTGCACAGGGACAGGGAGAAAGACCCAGTACTTC. Amino acid sequence: CACTGTGRKTQYF. Full variable domain (outside the CDR3, taken from reference TRBV30 and TRBJ2-5): SQTIHQWPATLVQPVGSPLSLECTVEGTSNPNLYWYRQAAGRGLQLLFYSVGIGQISSEVPQNLSASRPQDRQFILSSKKLLLSDSGFYLCACTGTGRKTQYFGPGTRLLVL.

The rearrangement joins TRBV6-6 to TRBJ1-2; D not resolved. The V gene lost 2 bases and the J gene lost 2 bases, with 15 bases spanning the gap. The germline CDR1 and CDR2 sequences are MNHNY and SVGAGI (reference sequence). CDR3 length: 16 residues. CDR3 DNA: TGTGCCAGCAGTTACCCGGGGTTAACTTCCAACTATGGCTACACCTTC. Translating it yields CASSYPGLTSNYGYTF.

The CDR3 nucleotides read TGTGCCAGCAGCTTAGCGTTATCAGGAGGTTACACTGAAGCTTTCTTT. This codes for CASSLALSGGYTEAFF. This chain connects TRBV7-9 to TRBJ1-1; D uncertain. Germline V gene data show CDR1 as SEHNR and CDR2 as FQNEAQ (reference sequence). The CDR3 is 16 amino acids. V was shortened by 0 bases and J by 3 bases, with 14 bases between the two germline ends.

This clonotype was seen once. The genes are TRBV2 and TRBJ1-5; no definite D call. Trimming shortened V by 9 bases and J by 4 bases, and 7 bases separated the two germline ends. The CDR3 has 11 amino acids. Germline values: CDR1 SNHLY, CDR2 FYNNEI. This CDR3 is CASAENQPQHF. CDR3 nucleotides: TGTGCCAGTGCTGAGAATCAGCCCCAGCATTTT.

In nucleotides, the CDR3 is TGTGCCAGCTTGGCCAACACTGAAGCTTTCTTT. Amino acid sequence: CASLANTEAFF. V and J are TRBV18 and TRBJ1-1; D not certain. CDR1 and CDR2 from the germline V gene are KGHSH and LQKENI. Trimming pared 7 bases from V and 2 bases from J, leaving 5 bases between. There are 11 residues in the CDR3.

The V gene is TRBV19, the J gene TRBJ1-5; no firm D call. V was cut by 5 bases and J by 7 bases, with 9 bases left in between. Germline V gene sequence: CDR1 LNHDA, CDR2 SQIVND (reference sequence). The CDR3 spans 12 residues. CDR3 sequence: CASSPGIQPQHF. CDR3 DNA: TGTGCCAGTAGTCCGGGAATACAGCCCCAGCATTTT. Together with reference TRBV19 and TRBJ1-5, the CDR3 gives the full variable domain: DGGITQSPKYLFRKEGQNVTLSCEQNLNHDAMYWYRQDPGQGLRLIYYSQIVNDFQKGDIAEGYSVSREKKESFPLTVTSAQKNPTAFYLCASSPGIQPQHFGDGTRLSIL.

The chain is built from TRBV30 and TRBJ2-7, with D possibly being TRBD1 (6 bases). Trimming removed 4 bases at V and 2 bases at J, with 12 bases between. This CDR3 contains 13 residues. The germline gives CDR1 GTSNPN, CDR2 SVGIG (reference sequence). CDR3 sequence reads: CAWNQGLAYEQYF. Here the CDR3 DNA reads TGTGCCTGGAATCAGGGGTTAGCCTACGAGCAGTACTTC.

This chain uses TRBV28 with TRBJ2-7; 9 bases align to TRBD1. Unmatched junction bases numbered 0, after V lost 3 bases and J lost 6 bases. Germline V CDR1 and CDR2: MDHEN, SYDVKM. This CDR3 is built from 12 residues. The CDR3 sequence: CASSLGQGEQYF. The CDR3 bases are TGTGCCAGCAGTTTGGGACAGGGCGAGCAGTACTTC.

This clonotype appeared once. The chain couples TRBV6-5 to TRBJ2-1; D possibly corresponds to TRBD2 (5 bases). Germline V gene sequence: CDR1 MNHEY, CDR2 SVGAGI. The CDR3 length is 12 residues. V was trimmed by 2 bases and J by 10 bases, leaving 9 bases between them. CDR3 amino acids: CASSYEGGEQFF. The DNA of the CDR3 is TGTGCCAGCAGTTACGAGGGCGGGGAGCAGTTCTTC.

The rearrangement uses TRBV28 and TRBJ2-7; D call uncertain. CDR3 length: 15 amino acids. Germline CDR1 MDHEN, CDR2 SYDVKM. V lost 7 bases and J 0 bases, leaving 16 bases between the germline ends. DNA of the CDR3: TGTGCCAGCACCCCCTCGGGTGCGAGCTCCTACGAGCAGTACTTC. Encoded protein: CASTPSGASSYEQYF.

Here the CDR3 reads CASGEDSGRAKTQYF. The DNA of the CDR3 is TGTGCCAGCGGGGAGGATAGCGGGAGGGCCAAGACCCAGTACTTC. The chain has TRBV9 and TRBJ2-5; 11 nucleotides agree with TRBD2. This CDR3 comprises 15 residues. Per the germline V gene, CDR1 is SGDLS and CDR2 is YYNGEE. V was pared by 7 bases and J by 6 bases, with 11 bases of the junction left unmatched.

The chain joins TRBV4-1 to TRBJ2-7; 10 bases match TRBD2. Germline lookup yields CDR1 MGHRA and CDR2 YSYEKL. This CDR3 contains 15 residues. Germline trimming cut 1 base from V and 3 bases from J; bases unmatched to any gene: 3. The CDR3 DNA is TGCGCCAGCAGCCAAGTAGCGGGAGGCTTCTACGAGCAGTACTTC. It codes for CASSQVAGGFYEQYF.

The genes are TRBV19 and TRBJ1-1; 11 nucleotides match TRBD1. Per the germline V gene, CDR1 is LNHDA and CDR2 is SQIVND (reference sequence). This CDR3 has 13 residues. Trimming at V came to 6 bases and at J to 5 bases, leaving 2 bases not matched to a gene. The CDR3 DNA reads as TGTGCCAGTAGCGGACAGGGGGCGACTGAAGCTTTCTTT. Encoded protein: CASSGQGATEAFF.

The rearrangement links TRBV20-1 to TRBJ2-1, with TRBD2 matching over 10 bases. Germline trimming cut 3 bases from V and 7 bases from J; bases unmatched to any gene: 3. This CDR3 spans 13 amino acids. Germline V gene data show CDR1 as DFQATT and CDR2 as SNEGSKA (reference sequence). CDR3 sequence reads: CSARSSGRNEQFF. The CDR3 DNA sequence: TGCAGTGCTAGGAGTAGCGGGAGGAATGAGCAGTTCTTC.

The V gene is TRBV29-1, the J gene TRBJ2-1; 8 positions match TRBD2. V shed 6 bases, J shed 8 bases, and the junction held 9 bases outside the gene matches. CDR1 and CDR2 from the germline V gene are SQVTM and ANQGSEA. There are 13 residues in the CDR3. Here the CDR3 reads CSVRGAGGDEQFF. The CDR3 coding sequence is TGCAGCGTCCGAGGGGCGGGGGGAGATGAGCAGTTCTTC.

This rearrangement joins TRBV3-1 to TRBJ2-7, with a possible D match to TRBD1 (5 bases). CDR1 and CDR2 (germline): LGHDT, YNNKEL (reference sequence). The CDR3 covers 16 residues. The V end was cut by 4 bases, the J end by 2 bases, with 18 bases between. CDR3 in amino acids: CASSPFREPRAYEQYF. CDR3 coding DNA: TGTGCCAGCAGCCCATTCAGGGAACCAAGGGCCTACGAGCAGTACTTC.

The chain couples TRBV20-1 to TRBJ1-1, with 7 bases matching TRBD1. Looked up from germline, CDR1 is DFQATT and CDR2 is SNEGSKA (reference sequence). The CDR3 has 13 residues. V trimming: 6 bases; J trimming: 4 bases; junction bases outside the gene matches: 8. The DNA of the CDR3 is TGCAGTGCCGCGAGGGGGCCAATCACTGAAGCTTTCTTT. This encodes CSAARGPITEAFF.

This clonotype has a single count. The chain recombines TRBV6-5 with TRBJ2-5; TRBD2 is a possible D gene (7 bases). V gave up 0 bases and J gave up 5 bases, with 10 bases separating them. CDR1 MNHEY and CDR2 SVGAGI come from the germline V gene. This CDR3 has 14 amino acids. The CDR3 sequence: CASSYSWGGETQYF. The CDR3 DNA follows: TGTGCCAGCAGTTACTCGTGGGGGGGCGAGACCCAGTACTTC.

The DNA of the CDR3 is TGTGCCAGCAGAAAAGACGGCGCCTACGAGCAGTACTTC. This sequence encodes CASRKDGAYEQYF. The chain uses TRBV25-1 and TRBJ2-7; D gene unclear. The CDR3 consists of 13 residues. V was clipped by 6 bases and J by 2 bases, with 11 bases between them. Germline-derived CDR1 and CDR2 are MGHDK and SYGVNS.

The CDR3 protein is CSVEEYRQTEAFF. Here the CDR3 DNA reads TGCAGCGTTGAAGAGTACAGGCAGACTGAAGCTTTCTTT. This chain uses TRBV29-1 with TRBJ1-1; D may be TRBD1 (5 bases). The CDR3 loop spans 13 amino acids. The ends were cut back, 0 bases at V and 5 bases at J, with 10 bases in the middle. The germline V gene encodes CDR1 SQVTM and CDR2 ANQGSEA.

This rearrangement joins TRBV29-1 to TRBJ1-4; 8 nucleotides match TRBD1. The ends lost 5 bases at V and 7 bases at J; junction bases unmatched: 9. The germline V gene has CDR1 SQVTM and CDR2 ANQGSEA. The CDR3 extends over 14 amino acids. CDR3 sequence reads: CSVLIGQGGEKLFF. The CDR3 bases are TGCAGCGTTCTCATCGGACAGGGAGGTGAAAAACTGTTTTTT.

This clonotype is a singleton in its sample. The chain recombines TRBV19 with TRBJ1-2; 12 bases fit TRBD1. V lost 8 bases and J lost 4; bases outside the gene matches: 11. This CDR3 has 16 amino acids. Germline loops: CDR1 LNHDA, CDR2 SQIVND (reference sequence). CDR3 loop: CASSSLGQGALYGYTF. The CDR3 DNA follows: TGTGCCAGTTCGTCTTTGGGACAGGGGGCCCTCTATGGCTACACCTTC.

V and J are TRBV6-5 and TRBJ2-6; D is undetermined. There are 17 residues in the CDR3. The germline V gene encodes CDR1 MNHEY and CDR2 SVGAGI. Between the trimmed V and J ends, which lost 0 bases and 1 base, there was a span of 10 bases. The CDR3 is CASSYSMETSGANVLTF. As DNA, the CDR3 is TGTGCCAGCAGTTACTCGATGGAGACGTCTGGGGCCAACGTCCTGACTTTC.

The DNA for the CDR3 is TGTGCCAGCAGCTTGGCGGGTCCCCCTTACAATGAGCAGTTCTTC. Protein sequence: CASSLAGPPYNEQFF. The V call is TRBV7-9, the J call TRBJ2-1; D is perhaps TRBD2 (5 bases). Trimming removed 3 bases at V and 4 bases at J, with 13 bases between. The V gene's germline CDR1 is SEHNR and CDR2 FQNEAQ (reference sequence). The CDR3 is made up of 15 amino acids.

The chain links TRBV4-1 to TRBJ2-1; D may correspond to TRBD1 or TRBD2 (6 bases each). V shed 0 bases and J shed 0 bases, with 12 bases lying between them. In germline, CDR1 is MGHRA, CDR2 YSYEKL. This CDR3 comprises 17 residues. The CDR3 DNA sequence: TGCGCCAGCAGCCAAGATGGGGGGCTTAGCTCCTACAATGAGCAGTTCTTC. Its translation is CASSQDGGLSSYNEQFF.

V and J are TRBV24-1 and TRBJ2-5; tentative D call: TRBD1 (6 bases). The germline V gene encodes CDR1 KGHDR and CDR2 SFDVKD. This CDR3 spans 15 amino acids. Trimming cost V 4 bases and J 4 bases, with 15 bases left between them. CDR3 sequence reads: CATSDSTGGRETQYF. The CDR3 nucleotides are TGTGCCACCAGTGACTCGACAGGAGGTCGAGAGACCCAGTACTTC.

The rearrangement links TRBV25-1 to TRBJ2-5; D gene uncertain. This CDR3 contains 15 residues. The V gene lost 2 bases and the J gene lost 5 bases, with 15 bases spanning the gap. Germline CDR1 reads MGHDK; CDR2 reads SYGVNS. The CDR3, as DNA: TGTGCCAGCAGTGAACCCGGATGGGGATCCGAGACCCAGTACTTC. Amino acid sequence: CASSEPGWGSETQYF.